This TCR beta chain was found in a study of shared clonotypes between healthy human individuals. General study findings and limits: Expectations were that clonotype sharing among donors would be affected by sequencing depth.

Note on this clone: Its antigen is undetermined.

Sequencing was performed with immunoSEQ multiplex PCR; in TCRdb, only in-frame clones are kept and a portion is missing. In the table there are over a million clones, around 95% of which are singletons. Germline values: CDR1 SGHTA, CDR2 FQGTGA. This CDR3 has 19 residues. V was cut by 1 base and J by 4 bases, with 22 bases left in between. A CD45RA-negative memory subset and a CD45RA+ naive subset were separated from the CD4+ cells. This TCR derives from a man aged 30-40 years in good health. Specimen: naive CD4+ T cells sorted from blood. This sample's subset: CD45RA+ positively selected. The V call is TRBV7-3, the J call TRBJ1-4, with a weak D call TRBD1 (5 bases). DNA of the CDR3: TGTGCCAGCAGCTTAAGTTTGGCGGGGCAGCCGATCGTTAATGAAAAACTGTTTTTT. As protein: CASSLSLAGQPIVNEKLFF. Looking up the rest from reference TRBV7-3 and TRBJ1-4 gives the full variable domain: GAGVSQTPSNKVTEKGKYVELRCDPISGHTALYWYRQSLGQGPEFLIYFQGTGAADDSGLPNDRFFAVRPEGSVSTLKIQRTERGDSAVYLCASSLSLAGQPIVNEKLFFGSGTQLSVL.